Listed here is a single T cell receptor (beta chain). Its antigen is as yet unknown. This sample was taken from a study of tissue T cells after allogeneic stem cell transplantation. Study in general: Of the grafts for graft-versus-host disease patients, several were unmodified and three CD34-selected. Pre-transplant PBMCs were recipient-derived, available from about five GVHD patients. General study points: Anatomically similar tissues had similar TCR repertoires within each patient.

From germline, CDR1 is MDHEN and CDR2 SYDVKM. V shed 3 bases and J shed 1 base, with 6 bases lying between them. The CDR3 has 13 amino acids. Sequencing of TCRbeta CDR3 at survey depth gave sequences and template counts. Assay: immunoSEQ multiplex PCR; the TCRdb copy retains only in-frame clones and omits some. The data contain tens of thousands of clones, approximately 92% of them seen just once; the ten biggest clones take up 3.5% to 4%. The V call is TRBV28, the J call TRBJ2-5; D is unresolved. This specimen was blood, taken before transplantation. The source of this sequence is a woman between 40 and 69 years old who later had graft-versus-host disease after an allogeneic stem cell transplant. The CDR3 here is CASSFGSQETQYF. The CDR3 DNA is TGTGCCAGCAGTTTTGGCAGCCAAGAGACCCAGTACTTC.